Listed below are T cell receptor beta chains from one sample, sequenced in a study of T cell changes during pregnancy in multiple sclerosis. The data were produced by immunoSEQ multiplex PCR, yet TCRdb's version contains in-frame clones alone and is incomplete. The sample consists of around 39,000 clones, 70% to 90% of them appearing once. The starting material was CD8+ T cells from peripheral blood mononuclear cells, obtained in the first trimester of pregnancy. The receptors here all came from a female donor with multiple sclerosis, enrolled in a pregnancy study. Each CDR3 is given with its conserved first and last residue. D genes are given only for firm matches. Clone size is not always given. Where it is, it says once, few, many or a class for expanded clones.

NA	TRBD1	14	TRBJ2-5	TRBV30	TGTGCCTGGAATCTCGAGGGGGCCCAAGAGACCCAGTACTTC	CAWNLEGAQETQYF
NA	TRBD2	15	TRBJ2-1	TRBV6-4	TGTGCCAGCAGTGCTGGGACTAGCGCGAACAATGAGCAGTTCTTC	CASSAGTSANNEQFF
NA	TRBD1	15	TRBJ1-4	TRBV9	TGTGCCAGCAGCGATAGGACAGGGCCAGGGGAAAAACTGTTTTTT	CASSDRTGPGEKLFF
medium-sized	NA	14	TRBJ2-2	TRBV4-2	TGTGCCAGCAGCCCCGTGGGCGACACCGGGGAGCTGTTTTTT	CASSPVGDTGELFF
NA	NA	15	TRBJ2-3	TRBV6-4	TGTGCCAGCAGTGAATCGGGGGAGAGCACAGATACGCAGTATTTT	CASSESGESTDTQYF
NA	TRBD1	15	TRBJ2-7	TRBV28	TGTGCCAGCAGTTCGACTAGGACAGGGGGGCCCGAGCAGTACTTC	CASSSTRTGGPEQYF
NA	TRBD2	16	TRBJ2-5	TRBV4-3	TGCGCCAGCAGCCAGTCGACGGGCAAGGGAGGGGAGACCCAGTACTTC	CASSQSTGKGGETQYF
once	TRBD2	15	TRBJ2-7	TRBV19	TGTGCCAGTAGTATAGAACCCAGCGGGGGAAACGAGCAGTACTTC	CASSIEPSGGNEQYF
NA	NA	15	TRBJ1-1	TRBV6-5	TGTGCCAGCAACCCTGCAGGAAGAGGAGGCACTGAAGCTTTCTTT	CASNPAGRGGTEAFF
NA	NA	15	TRBJ2-5	TRBV7-9	TGTGCCAGCAGCGTGCTGGGGGGAAGCCAAGAGACCCAGTACTTC	CASSVLGGSQETQYF
NA	TRBD1	16	TRBJ1-1	TRBV6-5	TGTGCCAGCAGTTACGTAGGGACAGGGGACGACACTGAAGCTTTCTTT	CASSYVGTGDDTEAFF
NA	TRBD2	17	TRBJ2-3	TRBV2	TGTGCCAGCAGGGGATTAGGAACGGGGGGTCACACAGATACGCAGTATTTT	CASRGLGTGGHTDTQYF
NA	TRBD2	15	TRBJ2-7	TRBV9	TGTGCCAGCAGTCTCGGGGCTAGCGGGTCCTACGAGCAGTACTTC	CASSLGASGSYEQYF
NA	TRBD1	16	TRBJ1-6	TRBV6-1	TGTGCCAGCAGTGAAGCTGACAGGGGGCTCAATTCACCCCTCCACTTT	CASSEADRGLNSPLHF
NA	NA	14	TRBJ2-7	TRBV5-8	TGTGCCAGCATCATCCTACAGGCCTCTACGGGGCAGTACTTC	CASIILQASTGQYF
NA	TRBD2	14	TRBJ2-1	TRBV6-4	TGTGCCAGCAGCGCGGGGGGGTCCTACAATGAGCAGTTCTTC	CASSAGGSYNEQFF
NA	NA	14	TRBJ2-5	TRBV5-1	TGCGCCAGCAGCTTGACAGGCCTTCAAGAGACCCAGTACTTC	CASSLTGLQETQYF
NA	NA	12	TRBJ2-1	TRBV7-2	TGTGCCAGCAGCTCGGAGGGGAATGAGCAGTTCTTC	CASSSEGNEQFF
NA	NA	15	TRBJ1-2	TRBV2	TGTGCCAGCAGTGAGGAGGGTAGCCCGTACTATGGCTACACCTTC	CASSEEGSPYYGYTF
NA	NA	17	TRBJ2-1	TRBV29-1	TGCAGCGTTGAAGACCCTCTTGAGGGAATCTCCTACAATGAGCAGTTCTTC	CSVEDPLEGISYNEQFF
NA	NA	13	TRBJ2-5	TRBV4-1	TGCGCCAGCAGCCAAGATTATGAGGAGACCCAGTACTTC	CASSQDYEETQYF
NA	TRBD1	14	TRBJ2-1	TRBV9	TGTGCCAGCAGCGGTAGACAGGGGAGCGATGAGCAGTTCTTC	CASSGRQGSDEQFF
NA	NA	14	TRBJ1-1	TRBV9	TGTGCCAACGGGCGGAGGGGATCTAGCACTGAAGCTTTCTTT	CANGRRGSSTEAFF
NA	NA	12	TRBJ1-1	TRBV27	TGTGCCAGCAGTTTCGGGAACACTGAAGCTTTCTTT	CASSFGNTEAFF
NA	TRBD1	17	TRBJ1-1	TRBV5-1	TGCGCCAGCAGCCATAGGGGGACAGGGGGACCGAACACTGAAGCTTTCTTT	CASSHRGTGGPNTEAFF
NA	NA	15	TRBJ2-6	TRBV9	TGTGCCAGCAGCGTAGCCCGGGCTGGGGCCAACGTCCTGACTTTC	CASSVARAGANVLTF
NA	NA	19	TRBJ1-2	TRBV27	TGTGCCAGCAGTACTGCGGGCGGAATAAGGCCCCCGCCGCACTATGGCTACACCTTC	CASSTAGGIRPPPHYGYTF
NA	TRBD1	14	TRBJ1-2	TRBV2	TGTGCCAGCAGTGAGGGACAGGGTTTATGGGGCTACACCTTC	CASSEGQGLWGYTF
NA	TRBD2	16	TRBJ2-1	TRBV7-6	TGTGCCAGCAGCTTTACTAGCGGGGACTCCTACAATGAGCAGTTCTTC	CASSFTSGDSYNEQFF
NA	NA	16	TRBJ2-7	TRBV21-1	TGTGCCAGCAGCATGAGGACTGCTTCTCTCTCCTACGAGCAGTACTTC	CASSMRTASLSYEQYF
NA	TRBD2	15	TRBJ2-2	TRBV29-1	TGCAGCGTGGGGACTAGCGGGGACTCGACCGGGGAGCTGTTTTTT	CSVGTSGDSTGELFF
NA	TRBD2	17	TRBJ2-5	TRBV9	TGTGCCAGCAGCGATACTAGCGGGGGCGCCTTTAGGGAGACCCAGTACTTC	CASSDTSGGAFRETQYF
NA	TRBD1	15	TRBJ1-5	TRBV4-2	TGTGCCAGCAGCCGGGAACAGGGGGACAATCAGCCCCAGCATTTT	CASSREQGDNQPQHF
NA	NA	16	TRBJ2-3	TRBV13	TGTGCCAGCAGCTTAGGCGGGGGGCTCCGCACAGATACGCAGTATTTT	CASSLGGGLRTDTQYF
NA	TRBD2	15	TRBJ2-1	TRBV19	TGTGCCAGTGAGAGTGCGGGGGGCTCCTACAATGAGCAGTTCTTC	CASESAGGSYNEQFF
NA	NA	11	TRBJ1-3	TRBV5-4	TGTGCCAGCGAGTCTGGAAACACCATATATTTT	CASESGNTIYF
NA	NA	17	TRBJ1-5	TRBV27	TGTGCCAGCAGTATCGCCGGGGGGCCTGTTAGAGATCAGCCCCAGCATTTT	CASSIAGGPVRDQPQHF
NA	NA	15	TRBJ2-7	TRBV4-3	TGCGCCAGCAGCCAAGATCGGTACAGCAGCTACGAGCAGTACTTC	CASSQDRYSSYEQYF
NA	TRBD1	21	TRBJ1-5	TRBV7-4	TGTGCCAGCAGCTTAACGAGACAGGGGCATCGGGCCGGGTGTAGCAATCAGCCCCAGCATTTT	CASSLTRQGHRAGCSNQPQHF
NA	NA	17	TRBJ2-2	TRBV9	TGTGCCAGCAGCGTAACACCAGGGGATGGGATCACCGGGGAGCTGTTTTTT	CASSVTPGDGITGELFF
NA	TRBD1	16	TRBJ1-5	TRBV6-5	TGTGCCAGCAGTTCCGTGGACAGGGGGCCTGATCAGCCCCAGCATTTT	CASSSVDRGPDQPQHF
NA	NA	14	TRBJ2-7	TRBV7-2	TGTGCCAGCAGCTTAGGGACACAGGGATACGAGCAGTACTTC	CASSLGTQGYEQYF
NA	NA	16	TRBJ2-7	TRBV10-3	TGTGCCATCAGGGGGATTATCAGGGGAGGGGGGGGCGAGCAGTACTTC	CAIRGIIRGGGGEQYF
NA	TRBD1	14	TRBJ2-1	TRBV2	TGTGCCAGCAGTGGTGGGACAGGGTACCATGAGCAGTTCTTC	CASSGGTGYHEQFF
NA	TRBD1	12	TRBJ2-7	TRBV2	TGTGCCAGCGGACAGGGTCCCTACGAGCAGTACTTC	CASGQGPYEQYF
medium-sized	TRBD1	16	TRBJ2-6	TRBV4-3	TGCGCCAGCAGCCAAACACAGGGGACTGGGGCCAACGTCCTGACTTTC	CASSQTQGTGANVLTF
NA	TRBD2	14	TRBJ2-7	TRBV9	TGTGCCAGCAGCGTAGGCGGGGGAATCTACGAGCAGTACTTC	CASSVGGGIYEQYF
once	NA	11	TRBJ2-1	TRBV10-3	TGTGCCATCAGTTTGAGGAATGAGCAGTTCTTC	CAISLRNEQFF